This T cell receptor beta chain was found in a study of T-cell reconstitution after alpha-beta-depleted transplantation in children. Study findings and constraints: A year had passed since transplant, and T-cell counts and diversity by then came mostly from newly produced T cells.

It was with unique molecular identifiers that the TCRbeta library was prepared. In TCRdb, the PCR reads were re-called with MiXCR into one record per CDR3 protein. There are about 610,000 distinct CDR3 sequences in the sample; about a quarter occur only once, and under 45% lies in the top ten. This clonotype has only a few counts. Its matching antigen is unknown. V was shortened by 3 bases and J by 5 bases, with 13 bases between the two germline ends. Germline CDR1 reads SQVTM; CDR2 reads ANQGSEA. The CDR3 contains 13 residues. This specimen was PBMCs, taken before TCRalphabeta/CD19-depleted stem cell transplant. The genes are TRBV29-1 and TRBJ2-5; the D gene is possibly TRBD1 (6 bases). The TCR was taken from a boy younger than two with Wiskott-Aldrich syndrome, due to receive a stem cell transplant. The CDR3 DNA follows: TGCAGCGTTGAGCCAGGGGTTACGGAGACCCAGTACTTC. Protein product: CSVEPGVTETQYF.